This TCR beta chain originates from a study of identical twins. The study's findings and limits: Findings came from cross-sectional statistics, without long-term follow-up of donors.

Germline CDR1 is MNHNS and CDR2 is SASEGT. Unmatched junction bases numbered 8, after V lost 6 bases and J lost 10 bases. The CDR3 spans 14 residues. A remark on this clonotype: Its antigen is as yet unknown.

TCRdb re-called the 5' RACE reads with MiXCR, one entry per CDR3 protein. Here the sample spans under 1 million distinct CDR3 sequences, more than 9% being singletons. The sample was also reused in another study, on yellow fever vaccine responses in identical twins.

The chain links TRBV6-1 to TRBJ1-6; TRBD1 aligns across 8 bases. The sequenced sample consisted of PBMCs. This sequence originates from a woman under 30 in good health. In nucleotides, the CDR3 is TGTGCCAGCAGCCAGGACAGGGTCTACTCACCCCTCCACTTT. Its translation: CASSQDRVYSPLHF.